The 19 T cell receptor beta chains in this list originate from one sample, sequenced in a study of T cell responses to AZD1222 COVID-19 vaccine. Repertoires were generated with immunoSEQ multiplex PCR, while TCRdb's copy carries only in-frame clones and drops some. In the table there are about 140,000 clones, 90% to 95% of which are singletons. The source was peripheral blood, collected on day 0 of AZD1222 vaccination. The origin of the receptors is an adult in good health.

The gene calls are TRBV7-9 and TRBJ2-3; D is possibly TRBD1 or TRBD2 (6 bases each). The CDR3 totals 14 residues. V dropped 5 bases and J dropped 4 bases, with 13 bases sitting between them. Germline V gives CDR1 SEHNR, CDR2 FQNEAQ (reference sequence). This CDR3 is CASSPEGGADTQYF. As DNA, the CDR3 is TGTGCCAGCAGCCCAGAGGGGGGCGCAGATACGCAGTATTTT.

The V and J genes are TRBV7-9 and TRBJ1-5, with D perhaps matching TRBD1 (6 bases). CDR3 length: 15 amino acids. Germline CDR1 reads SEHNR; CDR2 reads FQNEAQ (reference sequence). V was pared by 1 base and J by 6 bases, with 13 bases between. This CDR3 is CASSLGAGVGQPQHF. CDR3 DNA: TGTGCCAGCAGCTTAGGGGCAGGGGTGGGTCAGCCCCAGCATTTT.

The J gene is TRBJ1-2, the V gene TRBV9; D not certain. CDR1 SGDLS and CDR2 YYNGEE come from the germline V gene. The V gene lost 0 bases and the J gene lost 8 bases, with 11 bases spanning the gap. This CDR3 is 13 amino acids long. The CDR3 reads CASSVDFDGGYTF. CDR3 coding DNA: TGTGCCAGCAGCGTAGATTTTGATGGGGGCTACACCTTC.

The chain combines TRBV3-1 (or the pseudogene TRBV3-2) with TRBJ2-7, with D unresolved. The V end was cut by 0 bases, the J end by 4 bases, with 10 bases between. The CDR3 consists of 14 residues. CDR1 is LGHDT, CDR2 YNNKEL, per germline (reference sequence). The CDR3 region has the DNA TGTGCCAGCAGCCAAGACGTATCATCTTACGAGCAGTACTTC. Its protein product is CASSQDVSSYEQYF.

The DNA for the CDR3 is TGTGCCAGCAGCGTAGAACCTAGTCCCACAGATACGCAGTATTTT. Protein sequence: CASSVEPSPTDTQYF. This sequence joins TRBV9 and TRBJ2-3; unclear D gene. The CDR3 contains 15 residues. The germline gives CDR1 SGDLS, CDR2 YYNGEE. V was shortened by 0 bases and J by 2 bases, with 10 bases between the two germline ends.

This clone was detected only once. V usage is TRBV6-5 and J usage is TRBJ2-3; 8 nucleotides agree with TRBD1. CDR1 MNHEY and CDR2 SVGAGI come from the germline V gene. The CDR3 sequence is 15 residues long. Germline trimming cut 6 bases from V and 1 base from J; bases unmatched to any gene: 6. The CDR3 protein is CASSGQGSGTDTQYF. The CDR3 DNA is TGTGCCAGCAGCGGACAGGGATCGGGCACAGATACGCAGTATTTT.

The rearrangement joins TRBV5-5 to TRBJ1-1, with a possible D match to TRBD1 (6 bases). This CDR3 spans 15 amino acids. Per germline, CDR1 SGHKS and CDR2 YYEKEE (reference sequence). The V gene lost 3 bases and the J gene lost 0 bases, with 12 bases spanning the gap. The CDR3 sequence: CASSSAQGMNTEAFF. In DNA, the CDR3 is TGTGCCAGCAGCTCCGCACAGGGTATGAACACTGAAGCTTTCTTT.

This chain uses TRBV18 with TRBJ1-1; D is uncertain. With 0 bases removed from V and 8 bases from J, the gap between germline ends came to 10 bases. The length of the CDR3 is 13 residues. Per germline, CDR1 KGHSH and CDR2 LQKENI. This CDR3 is CASSPPVEGEAFF. The CDR3 coding sequence is TGTGCCAGCTCACCACCGGTTGAGGGCGAAGCTTTCTTT.

This CDR3 reads CASSLGAYGYTF. The CDR3 nucleotides are TGTGCCAGCAGCTTGGGAGCATATGGCTACACCTTC. The rearrangement uses TRBV7-9 and TRBJ1-2; D is undetermined. V lost 3 bases and J 5 bases, leaving 7 bases between the germline ends. Germline V gene data show CDR1 as SEHNR and CDR2 as FQNEAQ (reference sequence). This CDR3 has 12 residues.

The J gene is TRBJ2-1, the V gene TRBV7-9, with 7 bases fitting TRBD1. V trimming: 4 bases; J trimming: 8 bases; junction bases outside the gene matches: 11. Germline V gene lookup returns CDR1 SEHNR and CDR2 FQNEAQ (reference sequence). The CDR3 length is 15 residues. CDR3 amino acids: CASSSLGGNWDEQFF. The CDR3 DNA is TGTGCCAGCAGCTCCTTAGGGGGCAATTGGGATGAGCAGTTCTTC.

The chain couples TRBV7-9 to TRBJ1-1; D gene unclear. The CDR3 spans 14 residues. Germline CDR1 is SEHNR and CDR2 is FQNEAQ (reference sequence). Between the trimmed V and J ends, which lost 1 base and 2 bases, there was a span of 8 bases. As DNA, the CDR3 is TGTGCCAGCAGCTTAGTAGGCCCCAACACTGAAGCTTTCTTT. The encoded protein is CASSLVGPNTEAFF.

This clone was observed once. The chain links TRBV7-9 to TRBJ2-5; TRBD2 matches at 12 bases. This CDR3 comprises 16 residues. V was pared by 5 bases and J by 3 bases, with 7 bases of the junction left unmatched. The germline V gene has CDR1 SEHNR and CDR2 FQNEAQ (reference sequence). CDR3 loop: CASSPTSGGTKETQYF. In DNA form, the CDR3 reads TGTGCCAGCAGCCCTACTAGCGGGGGGACCAAAGAGACCCAGTACTTC.

The V and J genes are TRBV23-1 and TRBJ2-7; TRBD2 matches at 9 bases. TRBV23-1 carries the ORF label, with uncertain function. The ends lost 4 bases at V and 1 base at J; junction bases unmatched: 8. This CDR3 spans 16 amino acids. The CDR3 DNA is TGCGCCAGCAGTCGATGGGACGCGGGGGGGTCCTACGAGCAGTACTTC. Protein product: CASSRWDAGGSYEQYF.

For the CDR3, the DNA is TGTGCCAGCAGCCAAGAGGGGACTCCCGGCTACACCTTC. Its protein is CASSQEGTPGYTF. This chain joins TRBV3-1 (or the pseudogene TRBV3-2) and TRBJ1-2; maybe TRBD1 (5 bases). CDR1 and CDR2 from the germline V gene are LGHDT and YNNKEL (reference sequence). The CDR3 spans 13 residues. Trimming left V 0 bases short and J 8 bases short, with 10 bases between.

In this sample, this clone turned up once. The V and J genes are TRBV9 and TRBJ2-5; D not certain. Germline CDR1 SGDLS, CDR2 YYNGEE. The V gene lost 0 bases and the J gene lost 5 bases, with 8 bases spanning the gap. The CDR3 is 13 residues long. The CDR3 region has the DNA TGTGCCAGCAGCGTAGACTTCAGGGAGACCCAGTACTTC. It is translated as CASSVDFRETQYF.

The chain links TRBV19 to TRBJ1-4, with 7 bases identical to TRBD1. CDR1 is LNHDA and CDR2 is SQIVND in the germline V gene (reference sequence). The CDR3 has 16 amino acids. J was trimmed by 5 bases and V by 6 bases; bases with no gene match: 12. CDR3 DNA: TGTGCCAGTAGGCCCGTTTGGACAGGTGCGAATGAAAAACTGTTTTTT. Protein: CASRPVWTGANEKLFF.

The chain carries TRBV18 and TRBJ1-2; TRBD1 matches at 8 bases. Germline CDR1 KGHSH, CDR2 LQKENI. Trimming at V came to 0 bases and at J to 8 bases, leaving 11 bases not matched to a gene. This CDR3 is 16 amino acids long. The CDR3 protein is CASSPPSVAGGEGYTF. CDR3 nucleotide sequence: TGTGCCAGCTCACCACCGAGCGTTGCAGGGGGCGAGGGCTACACCTTC.

CDR3 loop: CASSFAGEDTQYF. The CDR3 DNA reads TGTGCCAGCAGCTTTGCGGGGGAAGATACGCAGTATTTT. The rearrangement links TRBV5-4 to TRBJ2-3, with 7 bases identical to TRBD2. This CDR3 comprises 13 residues. The junction had 2 bases not matched to a gene; V was cut back by 2 bases and J by 5 bases. Germline V gene data show CDR1 as SGHNT and CDR2 as YYREEE (reference sequence).

This chain links TRBV5-4 with TRBJ2-5; 10 bases agree with TRBD2. Per the germline V gene, CDR1 is SGHNT and CDR2 is YYREEE (reference sequence). J gave up 5 bases and V 9 bases, and 10 bases lay outside the gene matches. CDR3 length: 14 residues. CDR3 DNA: TGTGCCACCGCTAGCGGGGGCGTGTTGGAGACCCAGTACTTC. As protein: CATASGGVLETQYF.